The clone carrying this T cell receptor (beta chain) was observed at least ten times. The antigen remains undetermined. The entire patient cohort was treatment-naive prior to thyroid surgery. With MiXCR, TCRdb reprocessed the PCR reads. Among nearly 35,000 clones listed, over 15% were seen once. The data stem from a study of metastatic and nonmetastatic thyroid tumors. Study-level background: Comparative analysis of repertoires was undertaken across blood and tumor or nodule tissue obtained from malignant and benign thyroid patients. The study's findings and limits: Relative to benign nodules, malignant thyroid tumors were reportedly characterized by significantly elevated TCR beta diversity in blood and tumor.

CDR1 is DFQATT, CDR2 SNEGSKA, per germline (reference sequence). The CDR3 spans 19 residues. J gave up 4 bases and V 1 base, and 18 bases lay outside the gene matches. The chain has TRBV20-1 and TRBJ2-1, with TRBD2 matching 8 bases. Source material: blood. The origin of this receptor is a female donor with papillary thyroid cancer or a benign thyroid nodule (not recorded which). Some clones in this sample may be carry-over from other donors' samples. In DNA, the CDR3 is TGCAGTGCTAGAGGGTCGCTAGACGGGAGGGCCATTCGTTACAATGAGCAGTTCTTC. It encodes CSARGSLDGRAIRYNEQFF.